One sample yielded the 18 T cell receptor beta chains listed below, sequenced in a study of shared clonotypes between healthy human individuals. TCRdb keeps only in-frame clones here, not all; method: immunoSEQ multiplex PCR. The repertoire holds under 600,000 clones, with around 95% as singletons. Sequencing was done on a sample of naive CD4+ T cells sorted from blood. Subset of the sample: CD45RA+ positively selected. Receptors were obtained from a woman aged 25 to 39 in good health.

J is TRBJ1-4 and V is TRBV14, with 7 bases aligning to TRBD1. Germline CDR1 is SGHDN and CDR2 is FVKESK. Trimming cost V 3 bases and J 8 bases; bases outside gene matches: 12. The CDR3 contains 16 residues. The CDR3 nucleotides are TGTGCCAGCAGCCAGGGAGACAGGGCGGCTGGGGAAAAACTGTTTTTT. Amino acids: CASSQGDRAAGEKLFF.

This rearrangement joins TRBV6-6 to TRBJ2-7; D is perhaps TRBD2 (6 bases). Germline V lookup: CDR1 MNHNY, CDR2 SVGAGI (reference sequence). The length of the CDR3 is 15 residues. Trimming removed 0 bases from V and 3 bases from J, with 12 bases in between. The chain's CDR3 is CASSYSPGLHYEQYF. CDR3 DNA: TGTGCCAGCAGTTACTCCCCGGGACTCCACTACGAGCAGTACTTC.

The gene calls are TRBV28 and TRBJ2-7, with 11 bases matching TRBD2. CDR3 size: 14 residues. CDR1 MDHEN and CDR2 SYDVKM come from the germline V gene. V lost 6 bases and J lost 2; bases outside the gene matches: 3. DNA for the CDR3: TGTGCCAGCAGGACTAGCGGGATAACCTACGAGCAGTACTTC. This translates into CASRTSGITYEQYF.

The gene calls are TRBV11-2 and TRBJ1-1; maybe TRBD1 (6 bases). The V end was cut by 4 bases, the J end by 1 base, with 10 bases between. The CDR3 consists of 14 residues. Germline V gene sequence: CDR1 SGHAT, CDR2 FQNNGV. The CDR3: CASSYLQGNTEAFF. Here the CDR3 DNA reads TGTGCCAGCAGCTACCTACAGGGGAACACTGAAGCTTTCTTT.

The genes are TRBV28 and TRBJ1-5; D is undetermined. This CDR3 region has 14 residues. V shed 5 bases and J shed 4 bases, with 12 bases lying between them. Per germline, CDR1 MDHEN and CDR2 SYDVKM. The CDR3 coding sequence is TGTGCCAGCAGTCAGGACGGAGTAAATCAGCCCCAGCATTTT. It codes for CASSQDGVNQPQHF. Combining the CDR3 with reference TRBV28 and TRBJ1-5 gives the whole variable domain DVKVTQSSRYLVKRTGEKVFLECVQDMDHENMFWYRQDPGLGLRLIYFSYDVKMKEKGDIPEGYSVSREKKERFSLILESASTNQTSMYLCASSQDGVNQPQHFGDGTRLSIL.

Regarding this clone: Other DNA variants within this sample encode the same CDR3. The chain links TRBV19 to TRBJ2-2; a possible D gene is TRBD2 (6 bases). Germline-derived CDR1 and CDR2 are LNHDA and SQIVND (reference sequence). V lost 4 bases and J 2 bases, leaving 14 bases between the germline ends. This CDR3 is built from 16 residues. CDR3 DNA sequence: TGTGCCAGTAGTACCCCCGGCGGGGCAAACACCGGGGAGCTGTTTTTT. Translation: CASSTPGGANTGELFF.

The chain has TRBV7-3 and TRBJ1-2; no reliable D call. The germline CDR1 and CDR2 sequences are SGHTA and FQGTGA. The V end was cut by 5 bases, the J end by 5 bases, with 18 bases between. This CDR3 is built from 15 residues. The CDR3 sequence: CASSPAGSTEYGYTF. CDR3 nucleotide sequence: TGTGCCAGCAGCCCCGCGGGGTCGACGGAATATGGCTACACCTTC.

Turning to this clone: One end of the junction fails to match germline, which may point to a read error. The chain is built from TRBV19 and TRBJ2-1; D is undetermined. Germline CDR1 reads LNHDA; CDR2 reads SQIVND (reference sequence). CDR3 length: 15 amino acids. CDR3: CASSLDLGYYNEQFF. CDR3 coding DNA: TGTGCCAGTAGTTTAGATTTGGGGTACTACAATGAGCAGTTCTTC.

CDR3 DNA sequence: TGCGCCAGCAGACCTACCGGAGGCTATGGCTACACCTTC. Its protein is CASRPTGGYGYTF. The rearrangement links TRBV5-1 to TRBJ1-2; D ambiguous. Germline loops: CDR1 SGHRS, CDR2 YFSETQ. V lost 5 bases and J lost 4, with 12 bases in between. The CDR3 has 13 amino acids.

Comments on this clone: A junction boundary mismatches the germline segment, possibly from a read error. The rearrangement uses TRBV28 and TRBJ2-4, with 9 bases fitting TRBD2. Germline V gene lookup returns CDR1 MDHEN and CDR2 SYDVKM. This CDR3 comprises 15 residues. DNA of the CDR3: TGTGCCAGCAATTTAGCGGGGGCGGGCCGTAACATTCAGTACTTC. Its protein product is CASNLAGAGRNIQYF.

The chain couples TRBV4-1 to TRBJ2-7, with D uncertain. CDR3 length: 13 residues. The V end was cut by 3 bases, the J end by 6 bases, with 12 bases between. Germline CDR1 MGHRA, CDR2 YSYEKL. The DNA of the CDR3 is TGCGCCAGCAGCCAGCTCCCTTTTACCGAGCAGTACTTC. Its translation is CASSQLPFTEQYF.

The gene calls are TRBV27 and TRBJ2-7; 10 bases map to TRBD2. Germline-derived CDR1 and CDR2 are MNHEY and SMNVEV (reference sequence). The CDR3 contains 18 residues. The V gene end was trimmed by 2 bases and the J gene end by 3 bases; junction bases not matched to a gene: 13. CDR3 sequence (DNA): TGTGCCAGCAGTTTAATGACACCTTCTAGCGGGAGTAGCTACGAGCAGTACTTC. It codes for CASSLMTPSSGSSYEQYF.

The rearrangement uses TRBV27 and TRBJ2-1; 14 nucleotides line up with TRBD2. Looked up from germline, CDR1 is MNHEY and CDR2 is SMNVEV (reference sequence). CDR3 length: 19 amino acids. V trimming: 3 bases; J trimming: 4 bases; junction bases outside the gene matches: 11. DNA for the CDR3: TGTGCCAGCAGTTTTCACCCGGGACTAGCGGGAGCGCCATACAATGAGCAGTTCTTC. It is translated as CASSFHPGLAGAPYNEQFF.

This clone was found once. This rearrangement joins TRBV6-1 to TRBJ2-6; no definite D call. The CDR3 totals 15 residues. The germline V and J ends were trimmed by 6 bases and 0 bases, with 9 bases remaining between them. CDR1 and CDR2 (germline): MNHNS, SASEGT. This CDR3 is CASSPWFSGANVLTF. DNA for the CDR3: TGTGCCAGCAGCCCGTGGTTCTCTGGGGCCAACGTCCTGACTTTC.

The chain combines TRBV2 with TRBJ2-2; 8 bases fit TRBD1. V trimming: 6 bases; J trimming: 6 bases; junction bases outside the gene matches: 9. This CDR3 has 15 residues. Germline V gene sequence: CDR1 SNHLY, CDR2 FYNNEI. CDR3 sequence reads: CASSPGQGRSGELFF. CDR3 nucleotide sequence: TGTGCCAGCAGCCCTGGACAGGGAAGGTCCGGGGAGCTGTTTTTT.

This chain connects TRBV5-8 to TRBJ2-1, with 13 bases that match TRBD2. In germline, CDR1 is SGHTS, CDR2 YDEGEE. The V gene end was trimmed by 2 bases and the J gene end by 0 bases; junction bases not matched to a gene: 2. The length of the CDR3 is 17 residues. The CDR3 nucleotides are TGTGCCAGCAGCTTCAGGACTAGCGGGAGCTCCTACAATGAGCAGTTCTTC. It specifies CASSFRTSGSSYNEQFF. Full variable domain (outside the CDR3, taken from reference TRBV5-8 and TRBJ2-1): EAGVTQSPTHLIKTRGQQATLRCSPISGHTSVYWYQQALGLGLQFLLWYDEGEERNRGNFPPRFSGRQFPNYSSELNVNALELEDSALYLCASSFRTSGSSYNEQFFGPGTRLTVL.

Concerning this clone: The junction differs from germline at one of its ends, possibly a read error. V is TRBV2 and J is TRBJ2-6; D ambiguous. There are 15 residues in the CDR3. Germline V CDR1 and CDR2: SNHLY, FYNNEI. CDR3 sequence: CASTQTASGANVLTF. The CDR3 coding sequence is TGTGCCAGCACCCAAACAGCCTCTGGCGCCAACGTCCTGACTTTC. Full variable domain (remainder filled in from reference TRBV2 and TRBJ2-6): EPEVTQTPSHQVTQMGQEVILRCVPISNHLYFYWYRQILGQKVEFLVSFYNNEISEKSEIFDDQFSVERPDGSNFTLKIRSTKLEDSAMYFCASTQTASGANVLTFGAGSRLTVL.

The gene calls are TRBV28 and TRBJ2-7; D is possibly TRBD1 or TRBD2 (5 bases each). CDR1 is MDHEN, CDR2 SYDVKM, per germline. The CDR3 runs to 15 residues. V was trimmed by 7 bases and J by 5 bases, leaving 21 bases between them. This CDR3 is CASNPQGPPRDEQYF. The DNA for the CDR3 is TGTGCCAGCAACCCCCAGGGACCGCCAAGAGACGAGCAGTACTTC.